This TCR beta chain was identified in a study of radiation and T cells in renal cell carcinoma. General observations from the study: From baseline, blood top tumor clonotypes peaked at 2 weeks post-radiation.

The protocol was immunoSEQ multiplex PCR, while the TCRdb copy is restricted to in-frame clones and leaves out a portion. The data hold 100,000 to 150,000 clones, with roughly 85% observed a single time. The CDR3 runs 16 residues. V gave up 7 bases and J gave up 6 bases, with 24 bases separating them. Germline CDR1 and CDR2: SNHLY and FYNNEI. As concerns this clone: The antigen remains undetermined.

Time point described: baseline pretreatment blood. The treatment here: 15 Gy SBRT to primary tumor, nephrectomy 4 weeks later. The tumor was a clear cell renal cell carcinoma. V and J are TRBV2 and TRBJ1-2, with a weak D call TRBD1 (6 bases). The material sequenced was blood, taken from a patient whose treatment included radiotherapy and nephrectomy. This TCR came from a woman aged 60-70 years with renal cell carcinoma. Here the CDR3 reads CASKGGQGNRQHGYTF. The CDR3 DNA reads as TGTGCCAGCAAAGGTGGGCAGGGGAATAGGCAACATGGCTACACCTTC. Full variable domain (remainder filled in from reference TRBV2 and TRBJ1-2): EPEVTQTPSHQVTQMGQEVILRCVPISNHLYFYWYRQILGQKVEFLVSFYNNEISEKSEIFDDQFSVERPDGSNFTLKIRSTKLEDSAMYFCASKGGQGNRQHGYTFGSGTRLTVV.